Listed here are 31 T cell receptor beta chains from one sample, sequenced in a study of T cell responses to AZD1222 COVID-19 vaccine. TCRdb's table, derived via immunoSEQ multiplex PCR, lists solely in-frame clones and lacks some. The sample consists of 180,000 or so clones, 94% of them appearing once. Sequences were derived from peripheral blood, sampled on day 0 of AZD1222 vaccination. These receptors were collected from an adult in good health.

This sequence joins TRBV2 and TRBJ1-5; no reliable D call. The CDR3 totals 14 residues. CDR1 and CDR2 (germline): SNHLY, FYNNEI. The V end lost 6 bases, the J end lost 0 bases, and 9 bases lay between the germline ends. In nucleotides, the CDR3 is TGTGCCAGCAGGGGCGGGATTAGCAATCAGCCCCAGCATTTT. Translation gives CASRGGISNQPQHF.

In nucleotides, the CDR3 is TGTGCCAGCAGTATTATTGGGACCAAGGATGGCTACACCTTC. This codes for CASSIIGTKDGYTF. The chain uses TRBV28 and TRBJ1-2, with TRBD1 as a possible D gene (5 bases). The CDR3 totals 14 residues. Germline V gene lookup returns CDR1 MDHEN and CDR2 SYDVKM. V lost 5 bases and J lost 6, with 16 bases in between.

The chain is built from TRBV3-1 (or the pseudogene TRBV3-2) and TRBJ2-1; 7 positions agree with TRBD2. CDR1 is LGHDT and CDR2 is YNNKEL in the germline V gene (reference sequence). The CDR3 consists of 15 residues. With 1 base clipped from V and 3 bases from J, the junction kept 3 bases outside the gene matches. The CDR3 DNA reads TGTGCCAGCAGCCAAGGGGAGGGGCGCTACAATGAGCAGTTCTTC. As protein: CASSQGEGRYNEQFF.

This clone has just one count. V usage is TRBV2 and J usage is TRBJ1-4, with D possibly TRBD1 on 5 matching bases. Trimming stripped 8 bases from V and 6 bases from J, with 16 bases between. Looked up from germline, CDR1 is SNHLY and CDR2 is FYNNEI. This CDR3 is built from 14 residues. The CDR3: CASGYPGGDEKLFF. In DNA form, the CDR3 reads TGTGCCAGCGGATACCCCGGGGGGGATGAAAAACTGTTTTTT.

The rearrangement links TRBV30 to TRBJ1-6; D gene uncertain. The V gene lost 3 bases and the J gene lost 0 bases, with 15 bases spanning the gap. The CDR3 runs to 17 residues. CDR1 is GTSNPN and CDR2 is SVGIG in the germline V gene (reference sequence). CDR3 residues: CAWRGIGTSSYNSPLHF. As DNA, the CDR3 is TGTGCCTGGAGGGGGATCGGAACCAGCTCCTATAATTCACCCCTCCACTTT.

The chain links TRBV5-5 to TRBJ1-2; D not certain. The CDR3 spans 11 residues. V was shortened by 2 bases and J by 8 bases, with 7 bases between the two germline ends. Germline CDR1 is SGHKS and CDR2 is YYEKEE (reference sequence). CDR3 nucleotides: TGTGCCAGCAGCTTTCCGGGGGGCTACACCTTC. Its protein product is CASSFPGGYTF.

The chain uses TRBV18 and TRBJ1-2, with unresolved D. The V end lost 2 bases, the J end lost 4 bases, and 8 bases lay between the germline ends. Germline-derived CDR1 and CDR2 are KGHSH and LQKENI. This CDR3 contains 13 residues. As DNA, the CDR3 is TGTGCCAGCTCACCAGAGAGGATCTATGGCTACACCTTC. Translated, it gives CASSPERIYGYTF. Supplemented by reference TRBV18 and TRBJ1-2, the full variable domain reads NAGVMQNPRHLVRRRGQEARLRCSPMKGHSHVYWYRQLPEEGLKFMVYLQKENIIDESGMPKERFSAEFPKEGPSILRIQQVVRGDSAAYFCASSPERIYGYTFGSGTRLTVV.

The V call is TRBV7-9, the J call TRBJ1-1; D call uncertain. Deletions cut 5 bases from V and 4 bases from J, with 14 bases between. The CDR3 totals 14 residues. CDR1 is SEHNR, CDR2 FQNEAQ, per germline (reference sequence). The CDR3 here is CASSLGLAGTEAFF. CDR3 nucleotide sequence: TGTGCCAGCAGCCTCGGACTCGCCGGCACTGAAGCTTTCTTT. Variable domain in full (rest from reference TRBV7-9 and TRBJ1-1): DTGVSQNPRHKITKRGQNVTFRCDPISEHNRLYWYRQTLGQGPEFLTYFQNEAQLEKSRLLSDRFSAERPKGSFSTLEIQRTEQGDSAMYLCASSLGLAGTEAFFGQGTRLTVV.

The chain uses TRBV30 and TRBJ1-4; D unresolved. The CDR3 spans 15 residues. The ends were cut back, 5 bases at V and 8 bases at J, with 21 bases in the middle. Germline CDR1 reads GTSNPN; CDR2 reads SVGIG (reference sequence). CDR3 coding DNA: TGTGCCTGGGAAATGGGAAGAGGGTTGGGAGAAAAACTGTTTTTT. This codes for CAWEMGRGLGEKLFF.

This clone was observed a handful of times. This chain uses TRBV5-4 with TRBJ2-6; possible D gene TRBD1, 6 bases. Germline V CDR1 and CDR2: SGHNT, YYREEE (reference sequence). V dropped 0 bases and J dropped 0 bases, with 7 bases sitting between them. The CDR3 contains 16 residues. The CDR3 here is CASSLGDTSGANVLTF. CDR3 bases: TGTGCCAGCAGCTTGGGGGACACCTCTGGGGCCAACGTCCTGACTTTC.

The chain is built from TRBV28 and TRBJ1-2; D might be TRBD1 (5 bases). V was shortened by 4 bases and J by 10 bases, with 13 bases between the two germline ends. From germline, CDR1 is MDHEN and CDR2 SYDVKM. The CDR3 runs to 12 residues. The CDR3 bases are TGTGCCAGCAGTTCCGGGACTACTACCTACACCTTC. Translating gives CASSSGTTTYTF.

The J gene is TRBJ2-7, the V gene TRBV10-2, with a possible D match to TRBD2 (5 bases). Trimming removed 6 bases at V and 2 bases at J, with 11 bases between. CDR3 length: 13 residues. The germline gives CDR1 WSHSY, CDR2 SAAADI. CDR3 coding DNA: TGCGCCAGCAGGAAAGCGGTAGCCTACGAGCAGTACTTC. Amino acids: CASRKAVAYEQYF.

The chain carries TRBV4-1 and TRBJ1-1; a weak D match, TRBD1 (6 bases). Germline V gene sequence: CDR1 MGHRA, CDR2 YSYEKL. Trimming took off 7 bases at V and 0 bases at J, with 15 bases between the two ends. There are 15 residues in the CDR3. The CDR3 loop reads CASMGGLVMNTEAFF. DNA of the CDR3: TGCGCCAGCATGGGGGGGCTCGTAATGAACACTGAAGCTTTCTTT.

This clone was seen a single time. V usage is TRBV13 and J usage is TRBJ2-7; possibly TRBD1 or TRBD2 for D (7 bases each). V was trimmed by 5 bases and J by 4 bases, leaving 18 bases between them. Germline values: CDR1 PRHDT, CDR2 FYEKMQ (reference sequence). This CDR3 is 15 amino acids long. CDR3 DNA: TGTGCCAGCAGCGCCACGACAGGGAGGGGTTACGAGCAGTACTTC. Translation: CASSATTGRGYEQYF.

The V gene is TRBV7-2, the J gene TRBJ1-4, with a weak D call TRBD1 (6 bases). The V gene lost 3 bases and the J gene lost 14 bases, with 13 bases spanning the gap. This CDR3 is 12 amino acids long. Germline values: CDR1 SGHTA, CDR2 FQGNSA. The CDR3 DNA reads as TGTGCCAGCAGCTTGGACTTAGGGGGGCTGTTTTTT. Residues: CASSLDLGGLFF.

This clone was seen once. The chain is built from TRBV4-1 and TRBJ1-1, with TRBD1 matching 7 bases. This CDR3 has 13 amino acids. V gave up 3 bases and J gave up 5 bases; unmatched junction bases: 3. Germline CDR1 MGHRA, CDR2 YSYEKL. CDR3 nucleotide sequence: TGCGCCAGCAGCCAGACAGGGTGGACTGAAGCTTTCTTT. Protein product: CASSQTGWTEAFF.

The V and J genes are TRBV28 and TRBJ2-3, with 7 bases identical to TRBD1. CDR1 is MDHEN, CDR2 SYDVKM, per germline. The CDR3 is 21 amino acids. The junction had 21 bases not matched to a gene; V was cut back by 1 base and J by 2 bases. The chain's CDR3 is CASSLFLAGGSKRINTDTQYF. The CDR3 DNA reads TGTGCCAGCAGTTTATTTTTGGCAGGGGGTAGCAAAAGGATAAACACAGATACGCAGTATTTT.

The chain carries TRBV7-9 and TRBJ1-6, with D unresolved. Per germline, CDR1 SEHNR and CDR2 FQNEAQ (reference sequence). The V end lost 11 bases, the J end lost 1 base, and 6 bases lay between the germline ends. CDR3 length equals 12 residues. The CDR3 bases are TGTGCCTGGGGTTCCTATAATTCACCCCTCCACTTT. This codes for CAWGSYNSPLHF.

This chain connects TRBV12-3 or TRBV12-4 to TRBJ1-1; 7 nucleotides match TRBD1. The V and J ends lost 6 bases and 5 bases, in that order; junction bases with no gene match: 3. The CDR3 loop spans 12 amino acids. Here the CDR3 reads CASSQTGTEAFF. CDR3 bases: TGTGCCAGCAGCCAGACAGGGACTGAAGCTTTCTTT.

The gene calls are TRBV5-1 and TRBJ1-6; 8 positions match TRBD1. With 4 bases clipped from V and 8 bases from J, the junction kept 8 bases outside the gene matches. Germline V gives CDR1 SGHRS, CDR2 YFSETQ. The CDR3 has 15 residues. The CDR3 sequence: CASSDRDRYHSPLHF. In DNA form, the CDR3 reads TGCGCCAGCAGCGACCGGGACAGGTATCATTCACCCCTCCACTTT.

The V call is TRBV28, the J call TRBJ1-2, with D possibly matching TRBD1 (6 bases). The CDR3 is made up of 13 amino acids. V was cut by 6 bases and J by 6 bases, with 14 bases left in between. The germline gives CDR1 MDHEN, CDR2 SYDVKM. CDR3 loop: CASSEPGDNGYTF. The CDR3 DNA follows: TGTGCCAGCAGCGAACCAGGGGATAATGGCTACACCTTC.

This clone came up once. This chain connects TRBV19 to TRBJ1-1, with D possibly matching TRBD1 (6 bases). From germline, CDR1 is LNHDA and CDR2 SQIVND (reference sequence). Deletions cut 3 bases from V and 3 bases from J, with 20 bases between. The CDR3 runs 17 residues. In DNA form, the CDR3 reads TGTGCCAGTAGTATGGTGATGTGGGGGGGGCAGGACACTGAAGCTTTCTTT. It yields the protein CASSMVMWGGQDTEAFF.

The V and J genes are TRBV5-4 and TRBJ2-7; D perhaps matches TRBD2 (7 bases). The CDR3 sequence is 13 residues long. Germline V lookup: CDR1 SGHNT, CDR2 YYREEE (reference sequence). The V end was cut by 2 bases, the J end by 4 bases, with 10 bases between. Here the CDR3 reads CASSFGGAYEQYF. DNA of the CDR3: TGTGCCAGCAGCTTTGGGGGGGCTTACGAGCAGTACTTC.

Only one count was recorded for this clone. The rearrangement links TRBV28 to TRBJ1-1; D is unresolved. This CDR3 region has 12 residues. The germline gives CDR1 MDHEN, CDR2 SYDVKM. Trimming removed 2 bases at V and 1 base at J, with 2 bases between. The CDR3, as DNA: TGTGCCAGCAGTTTAAAGAACACTGAAGCTTTCTTT. It encodes CASSLKNTEAFF. Using reference TRBV28 and TRBJ1-1 for the parts outside the CDR3, the full variable domain is DVKVTQSSRYLVKRTGEKVFLECVQDMDHENMFWYRQDPGLGLRLIYFSYDVKMKEKGDIPEGYSVSREKKERFSLILESASTNQTSMYLCASSLKNTEAFFGQGTRLTVV.

The V call is TRBV12-3 or TRBV12-4, the J call TRBJ2-5; D is ambiguous. Trimming pared 6 bases from V and 7 bases from J, leaving 15 bases between. The length of the CDR3 is 13 residues. The CDR3: CASSPGPGGTQYF. The CDR3 DNA reads as TGTGCCAGCAGCCCCGGGCCGGGCGGGACCCAGTACTTC.

With regard to this clone: Other DNA sequences from this sample encode an identical CDR3 as well. The chain links TRBV18 to TRBJ1-1, with D unresolved. The germline gives CDR1 KGHSH, CDR2 LQKENI. This CDR3 is 15 amino acids long. Trimming pared 1 base from V and 0 bases from J, leaving 9 bases between. The chain's CDR3 is CASSPQGTVNTEAFF. DNA for the CDR3: TGTGCCAGCTCACCACAGGGTACGGTGAACACTGAAGCTTTCTTT.

The chain employs TRBV19 and TRBJ1-1, with a tentative D call TRBD1 (5 bases). Germline CDR1 and CDR2: LNHDA and SQIVND (reference sequence). There are 13 residues in the CDR3. The V and J ends lost 9 bases and 8 bases respectively, with 19 bases between them. CDR3 sequence (DNA): TGTGCCAGCAGGGTACGAGATAACCCCGAAGCTTTCTTT. Protein sequence: CASRVRDNPEAFF.

The gene calls are TRBV10-1 and TRBJ2-2; a possible D gene is TRBD2 (5 bases). Germline V lookup: CDR1 WNHNN, CDR2 SYGVQD (reference sequence). The CDR3 sequence is 15 residues long. V dropped 0 bases and J dropped 2 bases, with 7 bases sitting between them. Here the CDR3 reads CASSESGLNTGELFF. The CDR3 DNA is TGCGCCAGCAGTGAGTCCGGACTCAACACCGGGGAGCTGTTTTTT.

The chain carries TRBV5-5 and TRBJ1-1, with D possibly matching TRBD1 (5 bases). The CDR3 is 15 residues long. V was trimmed by 0 bases and J by 0 bases, leaving 9 bases between them. The germline gives CDR1 SGHKS, CDR2 YYEKEE (reference sequence). Here the CDR3 reads CASSLDRRMNTEAFF. CDR3 DNA sequence: TGTGCCAGCAGCTTGGACAGGCGCATGAACACTGAAGCTTTCTTT.

The chain has TRBV28 and TRBJ2-7, with 8 bases matching TRBD1. The CDR3 has 15 amino acids. The junction had 10 bases not matched to a gene; V was cut back by 2 bases and J by 7 bases. In germline, CDR1 is MDHEN, CDR2 SYDVKM. The CDR3: CASSLEGQGAGEQYF. The DNA of the CDR3 is TGTGCCAGCAGTTTAGAGGGCCAGGGGGCGGGTGAGCAGTACTTC.

The chain uses TRBV18 and TRBJ1-5; 10 positions agree with TRBD1. With V trimmed by 1 base and J by 1 base, 7 bases remained unmatched. This CDR3 has 18 residues. Germline V lookup: CDR1 KGHSH, CDR2 LQKENI. The CDR3 loop is CASSPRGPGQGSNQPQHF. The CDR3 DNA follows: TGTGCCAGCTCACCACGGGGTCCGGGACAGGGGAGCAATCAGCCCCAGCATTTT. Variable domain in full (rest from reference TRBV18 and TRBJ1-5): NAGVMQNPRHLVRRRGQEARLRCSPMKGHSHVYWYRQLPEEGLKFMVYLQKENIIDESGMPKERFSAEFPKEGPSILRIQQVVRGDSAAYFCASSPRGPGQGSNQPQHFGDGTRLSIL.